This is a list of T cell receptor beta chains from one sample in a study of T cell repertoires in cytomegalovirus infection. TCRdb redid the calling of the reads with MiXCR, one entry per CDR3 protein. The repertoire holds a few hundred thousand distinct CDR3 sequences, with 8% to 9.5% as singletons. The sequencing sample was made of PBMCs. The receptors shown here come from a human donor in good health (CMV status not recorded). Some clones in this sample may be carry-over from other donors' samples. Each CDR3 is given with its conserved first and last residue. A D gene is named only where the DNA matches it firmly. Size values are once, few and many counts, or a class for expanded clones, and some rows have none.

D gene,clone size,CDR3 length,J gene,V gene,CDR3 DNA,CDR3 protein
-,-,15,TRBJ1-2,TRBV27,TGTGCCAGCAGGATTCCGGGACTTGGAAGCTATGGCTACACCTTC,CASRIPGLGSYGYTF
-,-,15,TRBJ1-1,TRBV12-3/TRBV12-4,TGTGCCAGCAGTCGCCAACAGGGTATCGGGGCTGAAGCTTTCTTT,CASSRQQGIGAEAFF
-,many,14,TRBJ1-2,TRBV12-3/TRBV12-4,TGTGCCAGCAGTTTGGATGGGCAGGGGTATGGCTACACCTTC,CASSLDGQGYGYTF
-,few,13,TRBJ2-1,TRBV27,TGTGCCAGCAGCCCAATTTCCGGGGATGAGCAGTTCTTC,CASSPISGDEQFF
TRBD2,many,15,TRBJ2-1,TRBV25-1,TGTGCCAGCGGAGCCCCCGGGGGGTACTACAATGAGCAGTTCTTC,CASGAPGGYYNEQFF
-,many,14,TRBJ2-4,TRBV20-1,TGCAGTGCTAGAGATCCGACAGTCAAAAACATTCAGTACTTC,CSARDPTVKNIQYF
-,-,11,TRBJ2-2,TRBV4-1,TGCGCCAGCAGCCAGTTAGGGGAGCTGTTTTTT,CASSQLGELFF
-,-,16,TRBJ1-1,TRBV28,TGTGCCAGCAGTTTGCCAGGGGCGGTCAGGAACACTGAAGCTTTCTTT,CASSLPGAVRNTEAFF
-,many,18,TRBJ1-5,TRBV7-2,TGTGCCAGCAGCTTAGTCCGCCGCGGGACGACACCTAATCAGCCCCAGCATTTT,CASSLVRRGTTPNQPQHF
-,-,12,TRBJ1-5,TRBV10-3,TGTGCCATCAGTAATCAGGGGCAGCCCCAGCATTTT,CAISNQGQPQHF
-,-,13,TRBJ1-2,TRBV6-2/TRBV6-3,TGTGCCAGCGGCCGGGACAAAAGTTATGGCTACACCTTC,CASGRDKSYGYTF
-,-,14,TRBJ2-1,TRBV20-1,TGCAGTGCTAGAGACCCGGGACTCACCCGTGAGCAGTTCTTC,CSARDPGLTREQFF
-,-,15,TRBJ2-7,TRBV9,TGTGCCAGCAGCGTAGCTGGGGGCGGCTTCTACGAGCAGTACTTC,CASSVAGGGFYEQYF
-,few,13,TRBJ2-1,TRBV11-2,TGTGCCAGCAGCTCAGAGCTCTACAATGAGCAGTTCTTC,CASSSELYNEQFF
-,few,15,TRBJ2-3,TRBV7-3,TGTGCCAGCAGCTTACAGGGGATTGGGACAGATACGCAGTATTTT,CASSLQGIGTDTQYF
TRBD2,-,16,TRBJ2-3,TRBV27,TGTGCCAGCAGTTTATTGGGGGGGACTAGCACAGATACGCAGTATTTT,CASSLLGGTSTDTQYF
TRBD2,few,14,TRBJ2-5,TRBV7-2,TGTGCCAGCAGCTTAGCAGCGGGAGGAGGGACCCAGTACTTC,CASSLAAGGGTQYF
-,-,16,TRBJ1-5,TRBV28,TGTGCCAGCAAATCTAGTAATGAGGGCAGCAATCAGCCCCAGCATTTT,CASKSSNEGSNQPQHF
-,-,17,TRBJ2-1,TRBV6-2/TRBV6-3,TGTGCCAGCAGTTACGAATCGGGCAAAAGGGTACACAATGAGCAGTTCTTC,CASSYESGKRVHNEQFF
-,many,16,TRBJ1-1,TRBV7-2,TGTGCCAGCAGCTTAAATTCCGGAAAGGGGAACACTGAAGCTTTCTTT,CASSLNSGKGNTEAFF
-,many,14,TRBJ1-5,TRBV7-9,TGTGCCAGCAGCCAGGAGGAGGTTAATCAGCCCCAGCATTTT,CASSQEEVNQPQHF
TRBD1,-,14,TRBJ2-3,TRBV4-2,TGTGCCAGCAGCCGGGACAGGTACACAGATACGCAGTATTTT,CASSRDRYTDTQYF
-,few,13,TRBJ2-7,TRBV7-2,TGTGCCAGCAGCCCCAGGGGAGAGGACGAGCAGTACTTC,CASSPRGEDEQYF
TRBD1,few,13,TRBJ2-7,TRBV7-9,TGTGCCAGCAGCTTAGAGGGGGCGAGCGAGCAGTACTTC,CASSLEGASEQYF